This T cell receptor beta chain was sequenced during a study of T cells in Graves' hyperthyroidism and ophthalmopathy. Germline CDR1 reads LNHDA; CDR2 reads SQIVND (reference sequence). The CDR3 has 17 residues. V was pared by 11 bases and J by 3 bases, with 26 bases between. Ophthalmopathy cases met thresholds of Clinical Activity Score at least 3, NOSPECS grade at least 4 and duration under 3 months. Clinical symptoms, serum thyroxine and TRAb, thyroid ultrasound and orbital computed tomography were used for the diagnoses. There were TCR beta CDR3 regions amplified from RNA transcripts. During a first-round RT-PCR of the TCR CDR3, the HTBI primer set was used. TCRdb passed the multiplex PCR reads through MiXCR, listing each CDR3 protein once. In the table there are hundreds of thousands of distinct CDR3 sequences, approximately 15% of which are singletons.

The V call is TRBV19, the J call TRBJ2-4, with D perhaps assigned TRBD1 or TRBD2 (5 bases each). This clonotype was obtained from a woman aged 40 to 50 with Graves' ophthalmopathy. The sample comprised blood. The CDR3 reads CAPTRAREPLCKNIQYF. As DNA, the CDR3 is TGTGCCCCCACCCGGGCCAGGGAGCCTCTCTGCAAAAACATTCAGTACTTC.